Listed below are T cell receptor beta chains from one sample, sequenced in a study of blood T cell repertoires in COVID-19. Profiling relied on immunoSEQ multiplex PCR, and the TCRdb table lists in-frame clones only, not all of them. Among around 140,000 clones listed, roughly 91% were seen once. Sequenced sample: peripheral blood. The origin of the receptors is a man aged 50-59 years with active or convalescent COVID-19. Each CDR3 is given with its conserved first and last residue. D genes are given only for firm matches. Clone size is given for some rows only: seen once, a few or many times, or a class if the clone is expanded.

j_call,v_call,clone_size,d_call,cdr3_aa,cdr3_nt
TRBJ2-7,TRBV10-3,NA,NA,CAISGGDYEQYF,TGTGCCATCAGTGGGGGGGACTACGAGCAGTACTTC
TRBJ2-2,TRBV19,NA,TRBD1,CASSATGGGELFF,TGTGCCAGTAGTGCCACAGGGGGCGGGGAGCTGTTTTTT
TRBJ2-2,TRBV3-1/TRBV3-2,NA,TRBD2,CASSQAGLADTGELFF,TGTGCCAGCAGCCAAGCCGGACTAGCAGATACCGGGGAGCTGTTTTTT
TRBJ1-2,TRBV6-6,NA,TRBD1,CASQKRTGGANYGYTF,TGTGCCAGCCAAAAGAGGACAGGGGGCGCGAACTATGGCTACACCTTC
TRBJ2-6,TRBV13,NA,TRBD1,CASSADRAGANVLTF,TGTGCCAGCAGCGCTGACAGGGCCGGGGCCAACGTCCTGACTTTC
TRBJ1-5,TRBV23-1,NA,NA,CASSQSKRGLNQPQHF,TGCGCCAGCAGTCAATCGAAGAGGGGACTAAATCAGCCCCAGCATTTT
TRBJ2-2,TRBV12-3/TRBV12-4,NA,NA,CASSPNRVGELFF,TGTGCCAGCAGTCCTAACAGGGTCGGGGAGCTGTTTTTT
TRBJ2-2,TRBV5-1,NA,NA,CASSEVGGGQTGELFF,TGCGCCAGCAGCGAGGTCGGCGGGGGCCAGACCGGGGAGCTGTTTTTT
TRBJ1-2,TRBV6-5,NA,NA,CASSSDLGYTF,TGTGCCAGCAGCTCCGACTTAGGCTACACCTTC
TRBJ2-7,TRBV5-1,NA,TRBD2,CASSFSTSGEDISYEQYF,TGCGCCAGCAGCTTCAGTACTAGCGGGGAAGATATATCCTACGAGCAGTACTTC
TRBJ1-5,TRBV29-1,NA,TRBD1,CSVAGTGGSNQPQHF,TGCAGCGTTGCAGGGACAGGAGGATCCAATCAGCCCCAGCATTTT
TRBJ1-2,TRBV27,NA,NA,CASSLSGDYGYTF,TGTGCCAGCAGTTTATCGGGAGATTATGGCTACACCTTC
TRBJ1-4,TRBV28,few,TRBD1,CASRPSGTGGLLGEKLFF,TGTGCCAGCAGACCATCCGGGACAGGGGGCTTATTGGGAGAAAAACTGTTTTTT
TRBJ2-7,TRBV7-8,once,TRBD1,CASSNRDSAYEQYF,TGTGCCAGCAGCAATCGGGACAGCGCCTACGAGCAGTACTTC
TRBJ1-4,TRBV18,NA,NA,CASSLNRATNEKLFF,TGTGCCAGCTCACTGAACAGGGCAACTAATGAAAAACTGTTTTTT
TRBJ1-2,TRBV19,NA,TRBD1,CASSPGGQGIYGYTF,TGTGCCAGTAGCCCCGGTGGACAGGGGATCTATGGCTACACCTTC
TRBJ1-6,TRBV10-3,NA,NA,CAISESGQNSPLHF,TGTGCCATCAGTGAGTCGGGACAAAATTCACCCCTCCACTTT
TRBJ1-2,TRBV5-6,NA,NA,CASSPSRAFYGYTF,TGTGCCAGCAGCCCAAGCAGGGCCTTCTATGGCTACACCTTC
TRBJ2-2,TRBV7-2,NA,NA,CASSLALGGTGELFF,TGTGCCAGCAGCTTAGCCCTCGGGGGTACCGGGGAGCTGTTTTTT
TRBJ1-2,TRBV18,NA,NA,CASSSSRATGGYGYTF,TGTGCCAGCTCATCCTCAAGGGCTACAGGCGGCTATGGCTACACCTTC